These T cell receptor beta chains were read from a single sample in a study of blood T cells in healthy people across ages. TCRdb passed the 5' RACE reads through MiXCR, listing each CDR3 protein once. The sample holds over 1,500,000 distinct CDR3 sequences, around 40% seen once. Sequences were obtained from blood. These receptors were taken from a human donor in good health. CDR3s include the opening cysteine and the closing phenylalanine or tryptophan. A D gene is named only where the DNA matches it firmly. The size entry is marked missing in some rows and otherwise reads once, few, many or a size class.

clone_size,v_call,j_call,d_call,cdr3_nt,cdr3_aa
.,TRBV15,TRBJ2-3,TRBD2,TGTGCCACCAGCAGGGGACTAGCGGAAAGCACAGATACGCAGTATTTT,CATSRGLAESTDTQYF
.,TRBV6-5,TRBJ1-3,.,TGTGCCAGCAGTTACTCGAGTTCCCCTATCTCTGGAAACACCATATATTTT,CASSYSSSPISGNTIYF
few,TRBV12-1,TRBJ2-3,.,TGTGCCAGCAGCCCTGATGGGGGAACAGATACGCAGTATTTT,CASSPDGGTDTQYF
.,TRBV30,TRBJ2-7,.,TGTGCCTGGAGTTCCGGGACTTCCTACGAGCAGTACTTC,CAWSSGTSYEQYF
few,TRBV7-3,TRBJ2-6,.,TGTGCCAGCAGCTTAGAGGTGAATAGGGCCAACGTCCTGACTTTC,CASSLEVNRANVLTF
few,TRBV20-1,TRBJ2-1,TRBD2,TGCAGTGCCCCCGGAGGTCTGATAGCGGGGGGGCGCAATGAGCAGTTCTTC,CSAPGGLIAGGRNEQFF
.,TRBV9,TRBJ1-1,.,TGTGCCAGCAGCGTAGGGGGGATAAGAATGAACACTGAAGCTTTCTTT,CASSVGGIRMNTEAFF
.,TRBV28,TRBJ2-1,.,TGTGCCAGCAGTTTCAGAGCCTCCTACAATGAGCAGTTCTTC,CASSFRASYNEQFF
.,TRBV7-2,TRBJ2-1,.,TGTGCCAGCAGCTTAGTGGGGATTACCTACAATGAGCAGTTCTTC,CASSLVGITYNEQFF
.,TRBV20-1,TRBJ2-5,.,TGCAGTGCTAGAGTCCAAGGGGGTCGGGAGACCCAGTACTTC,CSARVQGGRETQYF
.,TRBV12-3/TRBV12-4,TRBJ2-1,.,TGTGCCAGCAGGACCCTAGCTAGTGAGCAGTTCTTC,CASRTLASEQFF
.,TRBV9,TRBJ2-1,.,TGTGCCAGCAGCGTAGACTCCAGCGCCCGGAAGTGGAATGAGCAGTTCTTC,CASSVDSSARKWNEQFF
.,TRBV6-5,TRBJ1-1,.,TGTGCCAGCGCGACAGCCGCATACACTGAAGCTTTCTTT,CASATAAYTEAFF
few,TRBV15,TRBJ2-7,TRBD1,TGTGCCACCAGCAGAGAAACCGACAGGGGCTACGAGCAGTACTTC,CATSRETDRGYEQYF
.,TRBV6-2/TRBV6-3,TRBJ2-1,TRBD2,TGTGCCAGCAGTTACTCTAGGGGACTAGCGGGGATCAATGAGCAGTTCTTC,CASSYSRGLAGINEQFF
.,TRBV27,TRBJ2-3,TRBD1,TGTGCCAGCAGGGGTAAGACAGGGGATACGCAGTATTTT,CASRGKTGDTQYF
few,TRBV9,TRBJ2-3,.,TGTGCCAGCAGCGTAGATTCCGATACGCAGTATTTT,CASSVDSDTQYF
few,TRBV5-1,TRBJ2-1,.,TGCGCCAGCACCCCGAGCGGATCCTACTACAATGAGCAGTTCTTC,CASTPSGSYYNEQFF
.,TRBV29-1,TRBJ2-5,TRBD2,TGCAGCGTTGCCACTAGCGGGGGATGGGGGGAGACCCAGTACTTC,CSVATSGGWGETQYF
few,TRBV7-2,TRBJ1-2,.,TGTGCCAGCAGCTTAGGACAGTCAAGTATCTATGGCTACACCTTC,CASSLGQSSIYGYTF
.,TRBV7-9,TRBJ2-1,.,TGTGCCAGCAGCTTATTTCAGGGAGCCACGTTCTTC,CASSLFQGATFF
few,TRBV12-5,TRBJ2-3,TRBD1,TGTGCTAGCCGGACAGGGCACATGGATACGCAGTATTTT,CASRTGHMDTQYF